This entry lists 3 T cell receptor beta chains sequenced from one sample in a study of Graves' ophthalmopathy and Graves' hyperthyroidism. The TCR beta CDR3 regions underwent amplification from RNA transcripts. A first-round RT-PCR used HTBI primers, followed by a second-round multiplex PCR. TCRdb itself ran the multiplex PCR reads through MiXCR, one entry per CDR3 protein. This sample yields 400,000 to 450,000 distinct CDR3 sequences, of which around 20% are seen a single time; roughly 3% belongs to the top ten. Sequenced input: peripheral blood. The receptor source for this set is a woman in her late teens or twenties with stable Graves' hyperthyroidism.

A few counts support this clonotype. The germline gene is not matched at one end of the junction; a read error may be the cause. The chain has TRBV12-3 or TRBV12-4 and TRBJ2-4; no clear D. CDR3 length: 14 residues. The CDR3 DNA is TGTGCCAGCAGTCCTATCTTGGGTCTGAACATTAAGTACTTC. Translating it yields CASSPILGLNIKYF.

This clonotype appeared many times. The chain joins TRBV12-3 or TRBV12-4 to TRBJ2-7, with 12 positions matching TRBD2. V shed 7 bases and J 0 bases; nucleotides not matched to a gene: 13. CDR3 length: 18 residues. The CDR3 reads CASMGFSGLAGNSYEQYF. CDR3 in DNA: TGTGCCAGCATGGGGTTCTCCGGACTAGCGGGGAACTCCTACGAGCAGTACTTC.

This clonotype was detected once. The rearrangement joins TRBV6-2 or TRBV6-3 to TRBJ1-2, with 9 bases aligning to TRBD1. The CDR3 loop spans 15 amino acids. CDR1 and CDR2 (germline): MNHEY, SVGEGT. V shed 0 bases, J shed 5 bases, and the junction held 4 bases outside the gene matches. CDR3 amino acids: CASSYSDRGEYGYTF. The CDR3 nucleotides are TGTGCCAGCAGTTACTCGGACAGGGGTGAATATGGCTACACCTTC.